These 23 T cell receptor beta chains were sequenced from one sample in a study of T cell responses to AZD1222 COVID-19 vaccine. Libraries were prepared by immunoSEQ multiplex PCR; TCRdb keeps only in-frame clonotypes and omits some of them. The sample has 130,000 or so clones; about 92% are singletons. Source: peripheral blood, taken on day 0 of AZD1222 vaccination. The source is an adult in good health.

The V gene is TRBV6-1, the J gene TRBJ1-2, with D possibly TRBD1 on 5 matching bases. The CDR3 is 12 residues long. Trimming shortened V by 3 bases and J by 7 bases, and 9 bases separated the two germline ends. The V gene's germline CDR1 is MNHNS and CDR2 SASEGT. CDR3 sequence: CASSEGGAGYTF. In DNA form, the CDR3 reads TGTGCCAGCAGTGAGGGAGGGGCTGGCTACACCTTC.

This sequence joins TRBV30 and TRBJ2-5; possible D gene TRBD1, 6 bases. Trimming shortened V by 0 bases and J by 5 bases, and 13 bases separated the two germline ends. This CDR3 has 14 residues. Germline loops: CDR1 GTSNPN, CDR2 SVGIG (reference sequence). This chain's CDR3 is CAWSVVAGVETQYF. The DNA for the CDR3 is TGTGCCTGGAGTGTGGTGGCAGGGGTGGAGACCCAGTACTTC.

V is TRBV4-1 and J is TRBJ1-6; tentatively, D is TRBD1 (5 bases). Germline V gene sequence: CDR1 MGHRA, CDR2 YSYEKL. The CDR3 contains 17 residues. V lost 0 bases and J lost 9, with 18 bases in between. CDR3 residues: CASSQEVRPAGGSPLHF. The CDR3 region has the DNA TGCGCCAGCAGCCAAGAGGTCAGGCCGGCCGGGGGTTCACCCCTCCACTTT.

V gene TRBV9 combines with J gene TRBJ1-3; 7 bases align to TRBD1. Germline V gene data show CDR1 as SGDLS and CDR2 as YYNGEE. The V gene end was trimmed by 1 base and the J gene end by 0 bases; junction bases not matched to a gene: 13. This CDR3 has 19 amino acids. The CDR3 DNA follows: TGTGCCAGCAGCGTATCCGCCGGGACAGTCGGGAGCTCTGGAAACACCATATATTTT. This codes for CASSVSAGTVGSSGNTIYF.

This clone turned up a few times. The rearrangement links TRBV7-2 to TRBJ2-3; D remains ambiguous. CDR1 and CDR2 (germline): SGHTA, FQGNSA. There are 13 residues in the CDR3. Trimming took off 1 base at V and 9 bases at J, with 11 bases between the two ends. The DNA for the CDR3 is TGTGCCAGCAGCTTAGGAATGCAAGAAACGCAGTATTTT. It yields the protein CASSLGMQETQYF.

A few counts support this clone. This chain links TRBV4-1 with TRBJ1-5; D may be TRBD1 (6 bases). Trimming pared 1 base from V and 6 bases from J, leaving 13 bases between. Germline CDR1 is MGHRA and CDR2 is YSYEKL. CDR3 length: 15 amino acids. The CDR3 here is CASSQGTAGGQPQHF. The CDR3 region has the DNA TGCGCCAGCAGCCAAGGGACAGCGGGCGGTCAGCCCCAGCATTTT.

The chain is built from TRBV4-1 and TRBJ2-6, with 9 bases fitting TRBD1. Germline lookup yields CDR1 MGHRA and CDR2 YSYEKL. CDR3 length: 18 amino acids. Germline trimming cut 2 bases from V and 2 bases from J; bases unmatched to any gene: 7. CDR3 DNA sequence: TGCGCCAGCAGCCAACCGGGACAGGGAGCGGCTGGGGCCAACGTCCTGACTTTC. Protein product: CASSQPGQGAAGANVLTF.

The chain joins TRBV9 to TRBJ2-2, with D possibly being TRBD1 (5 bases). The V end lost 0 bases, the J end lost 7 bases, and 13 bases lay between the germline ends. Per germline, CDR1 SGDLS and CDR2 YYNGEE. The CDR3 extends over 15 amino acids. The CDR3 reads CASSVAADSLGELFF. The CDR3 bases are TGTGCCAGCAGCGTAGCAGCCGACAGTCTCGGGGAGCTGTTTTTT.

This clone was detected only a few times. V and J are TRBV11-2 and TRBJ2-7; 7 positions agree with TRBD2. Germline trimming cut 1 base from V and 0 bases from J; bases unmatched to any gene: 6. The CDR3 has 16 amino acids. From germline, CDR1 is SGHAT and CDR2 FQNNGV. CDR3 sequence reads: CASSLGAGVTSYEQYF. CDR3 nucleotides: TGTGCCAGCAGCTTAGGGGCGGGAGTGACCTCCTACGAGCAGTACTTC.

J is TRBJ2-3 and V is TRBV7-3, with TRBD2 identical over 14 bases. CDR3 length: 16 amino acids. Germline V gene lookup returns CDR1 SGHTA and CDR2 FQGTGA. The V gene end was trimmed by 5 bases and the J gene end by 6 bases; junction bases not matched to a gene: 7. CDR3 loop: CASSGGTSGGADTQYF. The CDR3 bases are TGTGCCAGCAGCGGAGGGACTAGCGGGGGTGCGGATACGCAGTATTTT.

V is TRBV28 and J is TRBJ1-2, with a tentative D call TRBD1 (5 bases). The CDR3 is 15 residues long. V lost 6 bases and J 5 bases, leaving 19 bases between the germline ends. In germline, CDR1 is MDHEN, CDR2 SYDVKM. DNA of the CDR3: TGTGCCAGCAGCCAGTGGGCCCGGGGGTGGTATGGCTACACCTTC. It is translated as CASSQWARGWYGYTF.

V usage is TRBV5-1 and J usage is TRBJ2-5; 10 nucleotides line up with TRBD2. This CDR3 is built from 14 residues. V was pared by 5 bases and J by 5 bases, with 6 bases of the junction left unmatched. Germline values: CDR1 SGHRS, CDR2 YFSETQ. The CDR3 reads CASRSGTSEETQYF. As DNA, the CDR3 is TGCGCCAGCAGATCCGGGACTAGCGAGGAGACCCAGTACTTC.

This clone came up once. The rearrangement joins TRBV24-1 to TRBJ1-5; perhaps TRBD1 as D (6 bases). This CDR3 has 13 residues. V lost 5 bases and J 4 bases, leaving 8 bases between the germline ends. Germline CDR1 reads KGHDR; CDR2 reads SFDVKD. The CDR3 DNA follows: TGTGCCACCAGTGCCACAGGGAATCAGCCCCAGCATTTT. Translating gives CATSATGNQPQHF.

This clone was seen once. The V call is TRBV28, the J call TRBJ2-3; D call uncertain. V was cut by 5 bases and J by 3 bases, with 6 bases left in between. The CDR3 contains 12 residues. Germline V gene sequence: CDR1 MDHEN, CDR2 SYDVKM. CDR3 DNA sequence: TGTGCCAGCAGTGAGCTGACAGATACGCAGTATTTT. This gives the protein CASSELTDTQYF.

About this clone: The junction departs from germline at one end; a sequencing error may be responsible. The genes are TRBV7-7 and TRBJ2-7; D is undetermined. This CDR3 comprises 14 residues. Germline V gives CDR1 SSHAT, CDR2 FNYEAQ (reference sequence). The CDR3, as DNA: TGTGCTAGCAGCTTGGGTACGGCTGGCTACGAGCAGTACTTC. Translation: CASSLGTAGYEQYF. The full variable domain, with the rest looked up from reference TRBV7-7 and TRBJ2-7, is GAGVSQSPRYKVTKRGQDVTLRCDPISSHATLYWYQQALGQGPEFLTYFNYEAQPDKSGLPSDRFSAERPEGSISTLTIQRTEQRDSAMYRCASSLGTAGYEQYFGPGTRLTVT.

The chain uses TRBV18 and TRBJ1-5; the D gene is possibly TRBD1 (5 bases). Germline lookup yields CDR1 KGHSH and CDR2 LQKENI. CDR3 size: 13 residues. Deletions cut 2 bases from V and 5 bases from J, with 7 bases between. Here the CDR3 reads CASSPETDQPQHF. The DNA of the CDR3 is TGTGCCAGCTCACCAGAGACAGATCAGCCCCAGCATTTT.

Written as DNA, the CDR3 is TGTGCCAGCAGTTTCGGACAGGGGTCCTACGAGCAGTACTTC. Translation: CASSFGQGSYEQYF. The chain couples TRBV27 to TRBJ2-7; 9 positions agree with TRBD1. J was trimmed by 1 base and V by 3 bases; bases with no gene match: 1. Looked up from germline, CDR1 is MNHEY and CDR2 is SMNVEV (reference sequence). This CDR3 comprises 14 residues.

This clone appeared once. V and J are TRBV7-2 and TRBJ1-3; TRBD1 agrees at 7 bases. This CDR3 comprises 14 residues. V was clipped by 5 bases and J by 3 bases; unmatched bases: 4. Germline values: CDR1 SGHTA, CDR2 FQGNSA. This chain's CDR3 is CASSLDRVGNTIYF. CDR3 DNA sequence: TGTGCCAGCAGCCTAGACAGGGTTGGAAACACCATATATTTT.

The sample holds one count of this clone. The V call is TRBV6-5, the J call TRBJ1-4; D is unresolved. The ends were cut back, 0 bases at V and 6 bases at J, with 5 bases in the middle. Germline loops: CDR1 MNHEY, CDR2 SVGAGI. This CDR3 has 13 amino acids. The CDR3 DNA reads TGTGCCAGCAGTTACTCGAAGGATGAAAAACTGTTTTTT. It is translated as CASSYSKDEKLFF.

This clone was picked up one time. The chain joins TRBV6-1 to TRBJ1-5; no reliable D call. The ends were cut back, 0 bases at V and 6 bases at J, with 9 bases in the middle. The CDR3 consists of 14 residues. Germline V gene lookup returns CDR1 MNHNS and CDR2 SASEGT. The CDR3 DNA sequence: TGTGCCAGCAGTGAAGCGCTTTTACGTCAGCCCCAGCATTTT. Translation: CASSEALLRQPQHF.

The chain couples TRBV5-1 to TRBJ1-1; 12 positions agree with TRBD1. Germline assignment: CDR1 SGHRS and CDR2 YFSETQ. CDR3 length: 18 amino acids. J was trimmed by 1 base and V by 4 bases; bases with no gene match: 11. In DNA, the CDR3 is TGCGCCAGCAGCCCAACCGGGACAGGGGGCCCTTGGAACACTGAAGCTTTCTTT. Residues: CASSPTGTGGPWNTEAFF.

This chain joins TRBV18 and TRBJ2-2; D is tentatively TRBD1 or TRBD2 (6 bases each). Germline V gives CDR1 KGHSH, CDR2 LQKENI. Trimming pared 6 bases from V and 1 base from J, leaving 18 bases between. The CDR3 contains 17 residues. The CDR3 protein is CASSTFGGRVNTGELFF. As DNA, the CDR3 is TGTGCCAGCTCCACGTTTGGGGGGCGCGTGAACACCGGGGAGCTGTTTTTT.

This chain connects TRBV10-1 to TRBJ1-2; TRBD1 aligns across 12 bases. The CDR3 loop spans 15 amino acids. V shed 5 bases and J 8 bases; nucleotides not matched to a gene: 9. Looked up from germline, CDR1 is WNHNN and CDR2 is SYGVQD (reference sequence). The CDR3 nucleotides read TGCGCCAGCAGTCCAACCTGGGACAGGGGGCTCGGCTACACCTTC. This gives the protein CASSPTWDRGLGYTF.